This is a list of T cell receptor beta chains from one sample in a study of T cell responses to AZD1222 COVID-19 vaccine. The repertoire was sequenced with immunoSEQ multiplex PCR; TCRdb's copy has only in-frame clones and lacks some. The sample includes about 180,000 clones, approximately 90% of them seen just once. The sequences come from peripheral blood, collected 28 days after the second dose of the MenACWY control vaccine. Receptor source: an adult who received the MenACWY meningococcal vaccine as a control. Each CDR3 is given with its conserved first and last residue. The D gene is left open where the match is weak. Clone size is stated in some rows and not others, as once, few, many or a class when expanded.

TRBD1	TRBV2	few	TRBJ2-7	CANMGQGYEQYF	TGTGCCAACATGGGACAGGGGTACGAGCAGTACTTC
NA	TRBV7-2	NA	TRBJ2-2	CASSLAGPTGELFF	TGTGCCAGCAGCTTAGCGGGACCCACCGGGGAGCTGTTTTTT
TRBD2	TRBV5-5	NA	TRBJ2-3	CASSLGTSGNTDTQYF	TGTGCCAGCAGCTTGGGGACTAGCGGGAACACAGATACGCAGTATTTT
NA	TRBV5-6	NA	TRBJ1-2	CASSPDSVDGYTF	TGTGCCAGCAGCCCGGACAGCGTGGATGGCTACACCTTC
NA	TRBV28	NA	TRBJ1-5	CASRTLTGGQPQHF	TGTGCCAGCAGGACACTCACAGGAGGTCAGCCCCAGCATTTT
TRBD1	TRBV5-4	NA	TRBJ1-2	CASSPQGGRVDGYTF	TGTGCCAGCAGCCCTCAAGGGGGCAGGGTGGATGGCTACACCTTC
TRBD1	TRBV28	NA	TRBJ2-2	CASSPAGTGATGELFF	TGTGCCAGCAGTCCCGCCGGGACAGGGGCGACCGGGGAGCTGTTTTTT
TRBD1	TRBV7-2	once	TRBJ2-2	CASSSRTGGTGELFF	TGTGCCAGCAGCAGTCGAACAGGGGGAACCGGGGAGCTGTTTTTT
TRBD2	TRBV27	NA	TRBJ2-7	CASSGLLSREVSYEQYF	TGTGCCAGCAGTGGGCTTCTGTCGCGGGAGGTCTCCTACGAGCAGTACTTC
TRBD2	TRBV27	NA	TRBJ2-1	CASSSLAGGVRNEQFF	TGTGCCAGCAGTTCGTTAGCGGGAGGTGTGAGGAATGAGCAGTTCTTC
NA	TRBV6-5	NA	TRBJ1-5	CASSYRTPRSNQPQHF	TGTGCCAGCAGTTACAGGACCCCGCGGAGCAATCAGCCCCAGCATTTT
NA	TRBV7-9	NA	TRBJ1-1	CASSLQTNTEAFF	TGTGCCAGCAGCTTGCAGACCAACACTGAAGCTTTCTTT
NA	TRBV6-2/TRBV6-3	NA	TRBJ1-2	CASSYHQRTNYGYTF	TGTGCCAGCAGTTACCACCAAAGGACTAACTATGGCTACACCTTC
NA	TRBV28	NA	TRBJ1-1	CASSLSTERGAFF	TGTGCCAGCAGTTTAAGCACAGAAAGGGGAGCTTTCTTT
NA	TRBV6-2/TRBV6-3	NA	TRBJ1-1	CASSPTINNMNTEAFF	TGTGCCAGCAGTCCAACGATCAATAACATGAACACTGAAGCTTTCTTT
NA	TRBV5-6	NA	TRBJ2-4	CASSLQGTANIQYF	TGTGCCAGCAGCTTGCAGGGGACGGCAAACATTCAGTACTTC
TRBD1	TRBV19	NA	TRBJ2-1	CASSPRGQGSEQFF	TGTGCCAGTAGTCCCAGGGGGCAAGGTAGTGAGCAGTTCTTC
TRBD1	TRBV7-2	NA	TRBJ1-5	CASSSTGQGNQPQHF	TGTGCCAGCAGCTCCACAGGACAGGGCAATCAGCCCCAGCATTTT
NA	TRBV7-2	NA	TRBJ1-1	CASSLITGHTEAFF	TGTGCCAGCAGCTTAATCACAGGCCACACTGAAGCTTTCTTT
NA	TRBV7-2	NA	TRBJ1-1	CASSRDRLGRNTEAFF	TGTGCCAGCAGTCGAGACAGGCTCGGGAGGAACACTGAAGCTTTCTTT
TRBD2	TRBV4-2	NA	TRBJ2-7	CASSPLAGKAYEQYF	TGTGCCAGCAGCCCCCTAGCGGGAAAGGCCTACGAGCAGTACTTC
TRBD2	TRBV9	NA	TRBJ2-2	CASSASGTGELFF	TGTGCCAGCAGCGCTAGCGGGACCGGGGAGCTGTTTTTT
NA	TRBV2	NA	TRBJ1-5	CASSEVGQVGGGNQPQHF	TGTGCCAGCAGTGAGGTGGGGCAGGTGGGTGGGGGCAATCAGCCCCAGCATTTT
NA	TRBV18	NA	TRBJ2-7	CASSPPSSSHEEQYF	TGTGCCAGCTCACCACCGAGCTCCTCCCATGAAGAGCAGTACTTC
NA	TRBV18	NA	TRBJ2-1	CASSPSRTGFEQFF	TGTGCCAGCTCACCTTCAAGGACGGGATTTGAGCAGTTCTTC
NA	TRBV28	NA	TRBJ1-1	CASRTGGTNTEAFF	TGTGCCAGCAGGACAGGAGGAACGAACACTGAAGCTTTCTTT
NA	TRBV28	NA	TRBJ2-5	CASSFRGKETQYF	TGTGCCAGCAGTTTCAGGGGCAAAGAGACCCAGTACTTC
NA	TRBV4-1	NA	TRBJ1-1	CASSQVGDTEAFF	TGCGCCAGCAGCCAAGTTGGGGACACTGAAGCTTTCTTT
NA	TRBV28	few	TRBJ1-5	CASSSGSQPQHF	TGTGCCAGCAGTTCCGGTAGTCAGCCCCAGCATTTT
NA	TRBV30	NA	TRBJ1-5	CAWSVQSNQPQHF	TGTGCCTGGAGTGTACAGAGCAATCAGCCCCAGCATTTT
NA	TRBV18	NA	TRBJ1-4	CASSPRGEVPPTNEKLFF	TGTGCCAGCTCACCACGGGGGGAAGTTCCGCCAACTAATGAAAAACTGTTTTTT
NA	TRBV5-6	NA	TRBJ1-1	CASSLGVTTNTEAFF	TGTGCCAGCAGCTTGGGGGTGACAACCAACACTGAAGCTTTCTTT
NA	TRBV5-1	NA	TRBJ2-7	CASYALGRDYEQYF	TGCGCCAGCTATGCCTTGGGACGGGACTACGAGCAGTACTTC
NA	TRBV11-2	once	TRBJ1-1	CASSFVGSEAFF	TGTGCCAGCAGCTTCGTGGGCAGCGAAGCTTTCTTT
TRBD2	TRBV10-3	NA	TRBJ2-3	CAISGRTSDTDTQYF	TGTGCCATCAGTGGAAGGACTAGCGACACAGATACGCAGTATTTT
NA	TRBV6-5	NA	TRBJ1-4	CASSYSISAEKLFF	TGTGCCAGCAGTTACTCGATATCGGCTGAAAAACTGTTTTTT
NA	TRBV28	NA	TRBJ2-5	CASRARETQYF	TGTGCCAGCAGGGCCCGAGAGACCCAGTACTTC
NA	TRBV7-9	NA	TRBJ2-5	CASSLRYRRVKETQYF	TGTGCCAGCAGCTTGAGGTACAGGCGGGTAAAAGAGACCCAGTACTTC
NA	TRBV6-5	NA	TRBJ2-1	CATAVWGYNEQFF	TGTGCCACCGCTGTTTGGGGCTACAATGAGCAGTTCTTC
TRBD2	TRBV7-2	once	TRBJ2-5	CASSLVAGRIQETQYF	TGTGCCAGCAGCTTAGTAGCGGGTAGGATTCAAGAGACCCAGTACTTC
NA	TRBV5-6	NA	TRBJ2-7	CASSTNYEQYF	TGTGCCAGCAGCACCAACTACGAGCAGTACTTC
TRBD2	TRBV5-4	NA	TRBJ2-7	CASSPGLAGGVDEQYF	TGTGCCAGCAGCCCGGGACTAGCGGGAGGCGTTGATGAGCAGTACTTC
TRBD2	TRBV3-1/TRBV3-2	NA	TRBJ2-7	CASSQAGASGRYEQYF	TGTGCCAGCAGCCAAGCCGGGGCTAGCGGGAGATACGAGCAGTACTTC
NA	TRBV18	NA	TRBJ1-4	CASSPPGVDEKLFF	TGTGCCAGCTCACCGCCAGGGGTGGATGAAAAACTGTTTTTT
NA	TRBV18	NA	TRBJ2-7	CASSPSVAGRGEQYF	TGTGCCAGCTCACCATCAGTTGCGGGAAGAGGCGAGCAGTACTTC
NA	TRBV27	NA	TRBJ1-2	CASSFPTGYGYTF	TGTGCCAGCAGTTTTCCCACAGGTTATGGCTACACCTTC
TRBD1	TRBV4-3	NA	TRBJ1-4	CASSPRGQAGNEKLFF	TGCGCCAGCAGCCCCAGGGGGCAGGCGGGTAATGAAAAACTGTTTTTT
TRBD1	TRBV5-1	NA	TRBJ1-3	CASSPGQGEKLQYF	TGCGCCAGCAGTCCGGGACAGGGGGAGAAGCTACAATATTTT
NA	TRBV5-4	few	TRBJ2-7	CASQSNDTSSSYEQYF	TGTGCCAGCCAGTCCAACGACACATCCAGCTCCTACGAGCAGTACTTC
NA	TRBV28	NA	TRBJ2-6	CASSSMLSGANVLTF	TGTGCCAGCAGTTCCATGTTATCCGGGGCCAACGTCCTGACTTTC
TRBD2	TRBV5-1	NA	TRBJ2-1	CASRSLAGESSYNEQFF	TGCGCCAGCAGAAGTCTAGCGGGAGAGAGCTCCTACAATGAGCAGTTCTTC
NA	TRBV12-3/TRBV12-4	NA	TRBJ1-1	CASSQLVNTEAFF	TGTGCCAGCAGTCAGCTAGTGAACACTGAAGCTTTCTTT
NA	TRBV25-1	NA	TRBJ1-3	CASSDYGQIISGNTIYF	TGTGCCAGCAGTGATTACGGACAGATAATCTCTGGAAACACCATATATTTT
TRBD1	TRBV9	NA	TRBJ1-2	CASSEGGTANYGYTF	TGTGCCAGCAGCGAAGGGGGGACAGCAAACTATGGCTACACCTTC
NA	TRBV28	NA	TRBJ1-4	CASSLQLFNEKLFF	TGTGCCAGCAGTTTACAGCTTTTTAATGAAAAACTGTTTTTT
NA	TRBV7-6	NA	TRBJ2-5	CASRRRAQHF	TGTGCCAGCAGACGCCGGGCCCAACACTTC
NA	TRBV3-1/TRBV3-2	NA	TRBJ1-1	CASRHRAIKGRNTEAFF	TGTGCCAGCAGACACCGGGCGATCAAAGGGAGGAACACTGAAGCTTTCTTT
NA	TRBV9	few	TRBJ2-2	CASSVAGMNTGELFF	TGTGCCAGCAGCGTAGCAGGGATGAACACCGGGGAGCTGTTTTTT
NA	TRBV27	NA	TRBJ1-5	CATAFAADSSNQPQHF	TGTGCCACCGCCTTTGCCGCGGACAGTAGCAATCAGCCCCAGCATTTT